These 31 T cell receptor beta chains share one sample of origin, sequenced in a study of T cells expressing NK-cell markers. TCRdb re-called the 5' RACE reads, yielding one record per CDR3 amino acid sequence without DNA. This sample contains about 540,000 distinct CDR3 sequences. Sample: blood T cells: a sorted CD56 or NKG2C T cell subset, CD4+ or CD8+ T cells, or bulk PBMC T cells (not recorded which). These receptors originate from a man between 18 and 35 years old in good health.

The chain has TRBV5-1 and TRBJ2-7; TCRdb designates TRBD2, a call that cannot be tested without DNA. Germline V lookup: CDR1 SGHRS, CDR2 YFSETQ. The CDR3 has 16 amino acids. CDR3 residues: CASSLALAGSSYEQYF.

The CDR3 here is CASSRENLASTDTQYF. The V and J genes are TRBV9 and TRBJ2-3. Germline CDR1 reads SGDLS; CDR2 reads YYNGEE. The CDR3 totals 16 residues.

This chain uses TRBV7-8 with TRBJ2-5. This CDR3 is 13 amino acids long. Germline V gives CDR1 SGHVS, CDR2 FQNEAQ. This CDR3 is CASSSDKEETQYF.

The rearrangement joins TRBV12-3 or TRBV12-4 to TRBJ1-5. The CDR3 consists of 16 residues. CDR3: CASSLGRQVYNQPQHF.

J is TRBJ2-7 and V is TRBV7-2. This CDR3 has 16 amino acids. From germline, CDR1 is SGHTA and CDR2 FQGNSA. This CDR3 reads CASSLASGRESYEQYF.

J is TRBJ2-2 and V is TRBV6-5; the D call from TCRdb, TRBD1, cannot be confirmed without DNA. This CDR3 is built from 15 residues. Germline V gives CDR1 MNHEY, CDR2 SVGAGI. The chain's CDR3 is CASSYQGRGTGELFF.

The chain employs TRBV5-1 and TRBJ2-7. CDR1 is SGHRS and CDR2 is YFSETQ in the germline V gene. The CDR3 runs to 11 residues. CDR3 region: CASSLAGMKYF.

This rearrangement joins TRBV21-1 to TRBJ2-3; with no DNA, the TCRdb D assignment of TRBD2 cannot be verified. TRBV21-1 is classified as a pseudogene. CDR3 length equals 14 residues. The CDR3 region is CASIGGRIVDTQYF.

The V gene is TRBV7-2, the J gene TRBJ2-3; TCRdb selects TRBD2, and the lack of DNA leaves this call unchecked. The CDR3 is 11 amino acids. Germline lookup yields CDR1 SGHTA and CDR2 FQGNSA. This CDR3 is CASSWEGAQYF.

The chain couples TRBV20-1 to TRBJ2-7. Per germline, CDR1 DFQATT and CDR2 SNEGSKA (reference sequence). CDR3 size: 14 residues. CDR3 residues: CSAKLATAGGVQYF.

The rearrangement links TRBV10-3 to TRBJ2-2; no DNA is available, so the TRBD2 call from TCRdb remains unchecked. Germline V CDR1 and CDR2: ENHRY, SYGVKD. This CDR3 contains 17 residues. CDR3 region: CAISESTSGALTGELFF.

This CDR3 reads CSADRVAKNIQYF. The V gene is TRBV20-1, the J gene TRBJ2-4. This CDR3 is 13 amino acids long. The germline V gene encodes CDR1 DFQATT and CDR2 SNEGSKA (reference sequence).

CDR3 loop: CASSPTTPWNTGELFF. The chain has TRBV6-1 and TRBJ2-2. This CDR3 is built from 16 residues. Germline CDR1 and CDR2: MNHNS and SASEGT.

This chain links TRBV20-1 with TRBJ2-1; TCRdb's D call of TRBD2 is untestable without DNA. Per the germline V gene, CDR1 is DFQATT and CDR2 is SNEGSKA (reference sequence). The CDR3 extends over 18 amino acids. CDR3 region: CSATGLAGPRGPYNEQFF.

The chain is built from TRBV7-2 and TRBJ2-7. From germline, CDR1 is SGHTA and CDR2 FQGNSA. The CDR3 spans 14 residues. CDR3 protein: CASSAGSTQYEQYF. Filled out from reference TRBV7-2 and TRBJ2-7, the complete variable domain reads GAGVSQSPSNKVTEKGKDVELRCDPISGHTALYWYRQSLGQGLEFLIYFQGNSAPDKSGLPSDRFSAERTGGSVSTLTIQRTQQEDSAVYLCASSAGSTQYEQYFGPGTRLTVT.

The V call is TRBV14, the J call TRBJ2-4. This CDR3 has 15 residues. The germline V gene has CDR1 SGHDN and CDR2 FVKESK. CDR3 protein: CASSEGVAGTNIQYF.

This chain's CDR3 is CASRSGQGESKISNQPQHF. The chain is built from TRBV12-3 or TRBV12-4 and TRBJ1-5; TCRdb reports TRBD1, a call that lacks DNA to check it against. The CDR3 covers 19 residues.

The chain employs TRBV7-9 and TRBJ2-1; TCRdb names TRBD2, which stays unverified in the absence of DNA. Germline loops: CDR1 SEHNR, CDR2 FQNEAQ (reference sequence). This CDR3 spans 15 amino acids. CDR3: CASGKWTSGNNEQFF.

The chain links TRBV18 to TRBJ1-2. The CDR3 totals 13 residues. Germline V gene data show CDR1 as KGHSH and CDR2 as LQKENI. This CDR3 reads CASSAGFGYGYTF.

The chain recombines TRBV20-1 with TRBJ2-1; TCRdb reports TRBD2, a call that lacks DNA to check it against. Per the germline V gene, CDR1 is DFQATT and CDR2 is SNEGSKA (reference sequence). There are 14 residues in the CDR3. The CDR3 is CSAPELAFDNEQFF.

The chain recombines TRBV12-3 or TRBV12-4 with TRBJ2-7; TCRdb gives TRBD2 as the D gene, but with no DNA this cannot be confirmed. The CDR3 sequence is 15 residues long. CDR3 in amino acids: CASSLAGRGTDEQYF.

The chain carries TRBV4-3 and TRBJ2-5; as DNA is missing, the TRBD2 call by TCRdb cannot be tested. The CDR3 is made up of 15 amino acids. Germline V gene sequence: CDR1 LGHNA, CDR2 YSLEER. The CDR3 is CASSQGGTSGETQYF.

The J gene is TRBJ2-3, the V gene TRBV4-2; TCRdb names TRBD1, which stays unverified in the absence of DNA. Per the germline V gene, CDR1 is LGHNA and CDR2 is YNFKEQ. The CDR3 sequence is 15 residues long. CDR3: CASSQDPGLADTQYF.

The chain has TRBV7-9 and TRBJ1-1; TCRdb designates TRBD1, a call that cannot be tested without DNA. Germline V gene data show CDR1 as SEHNR and CDR2 as FQNEAQ (reference sequence). This CDR3 is 15 amino acids long. CDR3 residues: CASSPIGGGGTEAFF.

V is TRBV12-3 or TRBV12-4 and J is TRBJ1-4. The CDR3 sequence is 15 residues long. The CDR3 sequence: CASRPDLQTNEKLFF.

The J gene is TRBJ2-3, the V gene TRBV7-2; TCRdb returns TRBD2, unconfirmable since there is no DNA. Germline V gene data show CDR1 as SGHTA and CDR2 as FQGNSA. This CDR3 is 15 amino acids long. CDR3: CASSAQGGSTDTQYF.

V and J are TRBV12-3 or TRBV12-4 and TRBJ2-7. The CDR3 is made up of 13 amino acids. This CDR3 reads CASSAVAWHEQYF.

The V gene is TRBV7-6, the J gene TRBJ2-7; no DNA is available, so the TRBD1 call from TCRdb remains unchecked. The germline V gene has CDR1 SGHVS and CDR2 FNYEAQ. CDR3 size: 16 residues. CDR3 in amino acids: CASSLGGDRGPYEQYF.

CDR3 amino acids: CASSQDIAGTTTDTQYF. This chain links TRBV4-2 with TRBJ2-3; TCRdb selects TRBD2, and the lack of DNA leaves this call unchecked. The CDR3 extends over 17 amino acids. Looked up from germline, CDR1 is LGHNA and CDR2 is YNFKEQ.

The chain carries TRBV5-1 and TRBJ1-5. CDR1 is SGHRS, CDR2 YFSETQ, per germline. The CDR3 length is 13 residues. CDR3 region: CASSPWLNQPQHF.

The chain joins TRBV5-1 to TRBJ2-3; TCRdb gives TRBD2 as the D gene, but with no DNA this cannot be confirmed. The CDR3 runs to 15 residues. CDR1 is SGHRS and CDR2 is YFSETQ in the germline V gene. CDR3 in amino acids: CASSLRLAGGNTQYF.